Listed below are T cell receptor beta chains from one sample, sequenced in a study of cytomegalovirus exposure and HLA in healthy donors. Sequencing used immunoSEQ multiplex PCR; TCRdb keeps in-frame clones, though not all of them. The table includes about 180,000 clones, roughly nine tenths detected once. Sequencing was carried out using PBMCs. The receptors come from a man aged 18 to 29 in good health and CMV-seropositive. Each CDR3 is given with its conserved first and last residue. Each record gives: V gene, D gene, CDR3 length, J gene, clone size, CDR3 protein, CDR3 DNA. A D gene is named only where the DNA matches it firmly. A row's size may be missing; if present it is once, few, many or a size class.

v_call: TRBV6-5; d_call: TRBD1; cdr3_length: 14; j_call: TRBJ2-7; clone_size: NA; cdr3_aa: CASSSGQGGNEQYF; cdr3_nt: TGTGCCAGCAGTTCCGGACAGGGTGGAAACGAGCAGTACTTC
v_call: TRBV6-1; d_call: NA; cdr3_length: 14; j_call: TRBJ1-6; clone_size: NA; cdr3_aa: CASILGTSNSPLHF; cdr3_nt: TGTGCCAGCATACTAGGGACATCTAATTCACCCCTCCACTTT
v_call: TRBV11-3; d_call: NA; cdr3_length: 11; j_call: TRBJ2-1; clone_size: once; cdr3_aa: CASSPPGKQFF; cdr3_nt: TGTGCCAGCAGCCCCCCCGGGAAGCAGTTCTTC
v_call: TRBV28; d_call: NA; cdr3_length: 12; j_call: TRBJ1-1; clone_size: NA; cdr3_aa: CASTTGGAEAFF; cdr3_nt: TGTGCCAGCACCACGGGGGGCGCTGAAGCTTTCTTT
v_call: TRBV6-5; d_call: NA; cdr3_length: 15; j_call: TRBJ2-2; clone_size: NA; cdr3_aa: CASSYTSLGRGELFF; cdr3_nt: TGTGCCAGCAGTTACACGTCGTTAGGGAGGGGGGAGCTGTTTTTT
v_call: TRBV6-1; d_call: TRBD1; cdr3_length: 13; j_call: TRBJ2-7; clone_size: NA; cdr3_aa: CASLRTGPYEQYF; cdr3_nt: TGTGCCAGCCTCAGGACAGGGCCCTACGAGCAGTACTTC
v_call: TRBV20-1; d_call: NA; cdr3_length: 11; j_call: TRBJ2-7; clone_size: NA; cdr3_aa: CSAPDRGEQYF; cdr3_nt: TGCAGTGCTCCCGACAGAGGCGAGCAGTACTTC
v_call: TRBV10-3; d_call: NA; cdr3_length: 15; j_call: TRBJ1-2; clone_size: NA; cdr3_aa: CAISEGEGRRNGYTF; cdr3_nt: TGTGCCATCAGTGAGGGGGAGGGGAGACGTAATGGCTACACCTTC
v_call: TRBV6-1; d_call: NA; cdr3_length: 11; j_call: TRBJ2-7; clone_size: NA; cdr3_aa: CASKTDYEQYF; cdr3_nt: TGTGCCAGCAAGACAGACTACGAGCAGTACTTC
v_call: TRBV19; d_call: NA; cdr3_length: 14; j_call: TRBJ1-2; clone_size: NA; cdr3_aa: CASSIDWQVHGYTF; cdr3_nt: TGTGCCAGTAGTATAGACTGGCAGGTTCATGGCTACACCTTC
v_call: TRBV18; d_call: TRBD2; cdr3_length: 15; j_call: TRBJ2-1; clone_size: NA; cdr3_aa: CASSPTSGSYNEQFF; cdr3_nt: TGTGCCAGCTCACCGACTAGCGGGTCCTACAATGAGCAGTTCTTC
v_call: TRBV28; d_call: NA; cdr3_length: 14; j_call: TRBJ1-5; clone_size: NA; cdr3_aa: CASSLRPPLQPQHF; cdr3_nt: TGTGCCAGCAGTTTGAGGCCTCCATTACAGCCCCAGCATTTT
v_call: TRBV5-4; d_call: TRBD2; cdr3_length: 14; j_call: TRBJ2-7; clone_size: NA; cdr3_aa: CASSRTSATYEQYF; cdr3_nt: TGTGCCAGCAGCCGGACTAGCGCGACCTACGAGCAGTACTTC
v_call: TRBV19; d_call: NA; cdr3_length: 13; j_call: TRBJ1-4; clone_size: once; cdr3_aa: CASSIGVNEKLFF; cdr3_nt: TGTGCCAGTAGTATAGGAGTTAATGAAAAACTGTTTTTT
v_call: TRBV11-3; d_call: NA; cdr3_length: 14; j_call: TRBJ2-7; clone_size: NA; cdr3_aa: CASSRGLTGSEQYF; cdr3_nt: TGTGCCAGCAGCCGCGGGTTAACAGGGTCCGAGCAGTACTTC
v_call: TRBV29-1; d_call: TRBD1; cdr3_length: 14; j_call: TRBJ2-1; clone_size: NA; cdr3_aa: CSVESSGGDNEQFF; cdr3_nt: TGCAGCGTTGAATCATCAGGGGGTGACAATGAGCAGTTCTTC
v_call: TRBV6-1; d_call: NA; cdr3_length: 16; j_call: TRBJ2-3; clone_size: NA; cdr3_aa: CASSEGAGVGTDTQYF; cdr3_nt: TGTGCCAGCAGTGAGGGGGCGGGAGTTGGCACAGATACGCAGTATTTT
v_call: TRBV27; d_call: NA; cdr3_length: 12; j_call: TRBJ1-1; clone_size: once; cdr3_aa: CASREGNTEAFF; cdr3_nt: TGTGCCAGCAGGGAGGGGAACACTGAAGCTTTCTTT
v_call: TRBV7-2; d_call: NA; cdr3_length: 13; j_call: TRBJ2-7; clone_size: NA; cdr3_aa: CASRNTGFREQYF; cdr3_nt: TGTGCCAGCAGAAATACAGGGTTTCGCGAGCAGTACTTC
v_call: TRBV7-6; d_call: NA; cdr3_length: 13; j_call: TRBJ2-7; clone_size: NA; cdr3_aa: CASSRSRDYEQYF; cdr3_nt: TGTGCCAGCAGCCGTTCGAGGGACTACGAGCAGTACTTC
v_call: TRBV6-5; d_call: NA; cdr3_length: 14; j_call: TRBJ1-2; clone_size: NA; cdr3_aa: CASSYNRGDYGYTF; cdr3_nt: TGTGCCAGCAGTTATAACCGGGGGGACTATGGCTACACCTTC
v_call: TRBV29-1; d_call: TRBD1; cdr3_length: 13; j_call: TRBJ1-1; clone_size: NA; cdr3_aa: CSGGTGGNTEAFF; cdr3_nt: TGCAGCGGGGGAACAGGGGGTAACACTGAAGCTTTCTTT
v_call: TRBV27; d_call: NA; cdr3_length: 14; j_call: TRBJ1-2; clone_size: NA; cdr3_aa: CASSLSRRTRGYTF; cdr3_nt: TGTGCCAGCAGTTTATCGAGGAGGACCCGGGGCTACACCTTC